This TCR beta chain was identified during a study of T cell changes during pregnancy in multiple sclerosis. The CDR3 consists of 14 residues. Per germline, CDR1 SEHNR and CDR2 FQNEAQ (reference sequence). The germline V and J ends were trimmed by 0 bases and 4 bases, with 10 bases remaining between them. The assay was immunoSEQ multiplex PCR, and TCRdb's table has in-frame clones only and misses some. The table records about 41,000 clones, 80% to 90% of them present only once. The material sequenced was CD4+ T cells from peripheral blood mononuclear cells, taken in the first trimester of pregnancy. This rearrangement joins TRBV7-9 to TRBJ2-7, with D perhaps matching TRBD2 (5 bases). The sequence derives from a female donor with multiple sclerosis, enrolled in a pregnancy study. DNA for the CDR3: TGTGCCAGCAGCTTAGCAGAGGGAACTTACGAGCAGTACTTC. Translated: CASSLAEGTYEQYF.